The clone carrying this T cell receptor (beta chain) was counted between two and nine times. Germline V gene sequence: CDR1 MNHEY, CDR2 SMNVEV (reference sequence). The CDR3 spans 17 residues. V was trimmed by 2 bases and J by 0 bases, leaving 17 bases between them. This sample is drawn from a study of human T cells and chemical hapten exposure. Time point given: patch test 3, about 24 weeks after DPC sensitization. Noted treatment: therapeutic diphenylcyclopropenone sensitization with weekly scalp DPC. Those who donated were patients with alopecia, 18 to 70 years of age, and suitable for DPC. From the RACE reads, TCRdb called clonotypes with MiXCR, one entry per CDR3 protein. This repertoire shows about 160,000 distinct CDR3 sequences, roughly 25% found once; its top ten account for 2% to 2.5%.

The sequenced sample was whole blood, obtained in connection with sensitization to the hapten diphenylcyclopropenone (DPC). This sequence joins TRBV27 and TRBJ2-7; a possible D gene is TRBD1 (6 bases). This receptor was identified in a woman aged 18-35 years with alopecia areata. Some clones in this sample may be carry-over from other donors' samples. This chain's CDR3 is CASSLPPRGPSSYEQYF. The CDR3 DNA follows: TGTGCCAGCAGTTTACCACCCAGGGGCCCGAGCTCCTACGAGCAGTACTTC.